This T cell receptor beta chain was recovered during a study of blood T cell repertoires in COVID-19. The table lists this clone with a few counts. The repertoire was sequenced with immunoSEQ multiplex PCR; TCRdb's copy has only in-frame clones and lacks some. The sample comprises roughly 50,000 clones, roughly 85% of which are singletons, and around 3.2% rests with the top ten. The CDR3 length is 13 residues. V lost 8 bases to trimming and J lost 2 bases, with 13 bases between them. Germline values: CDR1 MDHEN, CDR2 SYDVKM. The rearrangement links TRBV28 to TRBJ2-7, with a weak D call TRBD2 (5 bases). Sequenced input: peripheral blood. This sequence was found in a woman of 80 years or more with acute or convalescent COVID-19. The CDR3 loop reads CASLTEATYEQYF. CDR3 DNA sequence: TGTGCCAGCCTGACGGAGGCCACCTACGAGCAGTACTTC. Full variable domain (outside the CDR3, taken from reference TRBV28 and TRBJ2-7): DVKVTQSSRYLVKRTGEKVFLECVQDMDHENMFWYRQDPGLGLRLIYFSYDVKMKEKGDIPEGYSVSREKKERFSLILESASTNQTSMYLCASLTEATYEQYFGPGTRLTVT.